This T cell receptor (beta chain) is from a study of esophageal squamous cell carcinoma under preoperative chemotherapy. TCRdb passed the PCR reads through MiXCR, listing each CDR3 protein once. The data hold about 16,000 distinct CDR3 sequences, with roughly half observed a single time. This clonotype turned up a few times. Per the germline V gene, CDR1 is SGHTA and CDR2 is FQGNSA. This CDR3 has 14 residues. Time point in this sample: before preoperative PTX-NDP chemotherapy. J is TRBJ2-7 and V is TRBV7-2; 8 bases line up with TRBD2. The J call may be wrong; the DNA end is better matched by TRBJ2-1. The TCR was taken from a human donor with esophageal squamous cell carcinoma. The donor label of this sample is uncertain. Specimen collection occurred from a patient given preoperative chemotherapy. CDR3 DNA sequence: TGTGCCAGCAGCTTACAAGCGGGAGCGAATGAGCAGTTCTTC. Translation gives CASSLQAGANEQFF.